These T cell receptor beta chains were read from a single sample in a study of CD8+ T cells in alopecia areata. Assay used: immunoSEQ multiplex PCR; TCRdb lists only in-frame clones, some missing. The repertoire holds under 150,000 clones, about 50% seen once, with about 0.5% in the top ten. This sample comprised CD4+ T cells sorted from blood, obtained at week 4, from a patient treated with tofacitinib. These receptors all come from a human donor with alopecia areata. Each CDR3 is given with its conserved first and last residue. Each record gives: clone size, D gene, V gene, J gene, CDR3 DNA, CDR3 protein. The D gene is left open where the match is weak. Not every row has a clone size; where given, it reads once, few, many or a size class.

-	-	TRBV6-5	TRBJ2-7	TGTGCCAGCAGTTACTCGGTCTACGGGACGAGCGAGCAGTACTTC	CASSYSVYGTSEQYF
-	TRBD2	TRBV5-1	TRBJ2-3	TGCGCCAGCAGCCCCGGACTAGCGGGGGGCCCAAGCACAGATACGCAGTATTTT	CASSPGLAGGPSTDTQYF
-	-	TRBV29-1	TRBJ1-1	TGCAGCGTGGGAAACAGGAACACTGAAGCTTTCTTT	CSVGNRNTEAFF
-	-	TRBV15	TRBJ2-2	TGTGCCACCAGCAGAGAAGGGACTCCGGCTGAAAGTGCCGGGGAGCTGTTTTTT	CATSREGTPAESAGELFF
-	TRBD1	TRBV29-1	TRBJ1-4	TGCAGCGTTACCGGACAGGGCCGGGAAAAACTGTTTTTT	CSVTGQGREKLFF
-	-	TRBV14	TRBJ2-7	TGTGCCAGCAGCACGCGGGGCGTCTACGAGCAGTACTTC	CASSTRGVYEQYF
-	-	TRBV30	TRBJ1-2	TGTGCCTGGAGTGCAGACGGGGGCTACACCTTC	CAWSADGGYTF
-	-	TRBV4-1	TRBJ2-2	TGCGCCAGCAGACGGGTTGGGGGCGGGGAGCTGTTTTTT	CASRRVGGGELFF
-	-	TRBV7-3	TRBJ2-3	TGTGCCAGCTGTACGGGGGCAGATACGCAGTATTTT	CASCTGADTQYF
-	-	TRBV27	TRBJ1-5	TGTGCCAGCAGTTCCCACGATGGAGTGTCCCAGCATTTT	CASSSHDGVSQHF
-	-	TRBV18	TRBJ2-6	TGTGCCAGCTCACCACCGCAGGTGGGCCTGACTTTC	CASSPPQVGLTF
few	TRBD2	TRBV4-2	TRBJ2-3	TGTGCCAGCAGCCAATCGGGACTAGCGGGAGACACAGATACGCAGTATTTT	CASSQSGLAGDTDTQYF
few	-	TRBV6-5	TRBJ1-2	TGTGCCAGCAGTTCCCCGGGACAACTCCGAGGGGGCTACACCTTC	CASSSPGQLRGGYTF
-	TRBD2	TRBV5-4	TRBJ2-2	TGTGCCAGCAGAACTAGCGGAAACGCGAACACCGGGGAGCTGTTTTTT	CASRTSGNANTGELFF
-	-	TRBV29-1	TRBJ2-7	TGCAGCGTTGGTCGGGGTTTGAGCTACGAGCAGTACTTC	CSVGRGLSYEQYF
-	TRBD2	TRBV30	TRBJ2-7	TGTGCCTGGAGTGTAGGAGCGGGACCCGAGCAGTACTTC	CAWSVGAGPEQYF
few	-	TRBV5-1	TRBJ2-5	TGCGCCAGCAGCTTAGGGGGGGAAGAGACCCAGTACTTC	CASSLGGEETQYF
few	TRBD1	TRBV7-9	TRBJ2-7	TGTGCCAGCAGCTTATTCCAGACAGGGGCTGGCGAGCAGTACTTC	CASSLFQTGAGEQYF
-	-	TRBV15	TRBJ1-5	TGTGCCACAAGCGGGCCCGGCCACGGTCAGCCCCAGCATTTT	CATSGPGHGQPQHF
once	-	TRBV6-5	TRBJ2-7	TGTGCCAGCAGTTCATCCGGGGATCGAAGCTCCTACGAGCAGTACTTC	CASSSSGDRSSYEQYF
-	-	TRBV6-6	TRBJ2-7	TGTGCCAGCAGTCCGGACGGGCACGAGCAGTACTTC	CASSPDGHEQYF
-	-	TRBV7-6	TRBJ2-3	TGTGCCAGCAGCTTAGACAGAACAGATACGCAGTATTTT	CASSLDRTDTQYF
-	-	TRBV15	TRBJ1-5	TGTGCCACCAGCTCCCAAAAGGGTAGGGCCCAGCATTTT	CATSSQKGRAQHF
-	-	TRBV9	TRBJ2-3	TGTGCCAGCAGCGTACGGCGGGATGGTACAGATACGCAGTATTTT	CASSVRRDGTDTQYF
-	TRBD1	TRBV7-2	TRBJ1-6	TGTGCCAGCAGCTCGACAGGGGTCTCACCCCTCCACTTT	CASSSTGVSPLHF
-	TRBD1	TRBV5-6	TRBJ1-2	TGTGCCAGCAGCCCCGTGGGACAGGGGGCGAGAGGCTACACCTTC	CASSPVGQGARGYTF
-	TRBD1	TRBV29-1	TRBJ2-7	TGCAGCGTCCGTAAACGGGACAGGGAGGGCGAGCAGTACTTC	CSVRKRDREGEQYF
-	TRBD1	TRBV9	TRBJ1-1	TGTGCCAGCAGCGTAGGAGGGACAGTCAACACTGAAGCTTTCTTT	CASSVGGTVNTEAFF
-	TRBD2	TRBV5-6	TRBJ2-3	TGTGCCAGCAGCTTGGGGCCTAGCGGGATCTCAGATACGCAGTATTTT	CASSLGPSGISDTQYF
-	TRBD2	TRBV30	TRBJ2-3	TGTGCCTGGAGTGGGACTAGCGGGAGGGCCACAGATACGCAGTATTTT	CAWSGTSGRATDTQYF
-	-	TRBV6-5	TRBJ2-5	TGTGCCAGCAAATTCCCAGGTTTGGAGACCCAGTACTTC	CASKFPGLETQYF